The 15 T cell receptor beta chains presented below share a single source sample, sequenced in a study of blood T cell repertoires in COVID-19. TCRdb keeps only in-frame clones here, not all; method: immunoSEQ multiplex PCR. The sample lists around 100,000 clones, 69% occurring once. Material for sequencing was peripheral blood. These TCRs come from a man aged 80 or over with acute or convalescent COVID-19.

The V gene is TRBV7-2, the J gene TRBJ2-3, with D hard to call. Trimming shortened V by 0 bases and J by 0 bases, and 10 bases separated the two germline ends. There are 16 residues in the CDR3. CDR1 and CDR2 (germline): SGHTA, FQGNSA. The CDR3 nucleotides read TGTGCCAGCAGCTTAGCGCCACTTCCTAGCACAGATACGCAGTATTTT. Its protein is CASSLAPLPSTDTQYF.

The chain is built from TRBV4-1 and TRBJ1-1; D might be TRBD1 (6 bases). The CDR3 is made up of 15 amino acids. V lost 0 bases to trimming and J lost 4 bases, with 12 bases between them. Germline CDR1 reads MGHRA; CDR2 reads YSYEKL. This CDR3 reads CASSQDLGGSTEAFF. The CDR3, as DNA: TGCGCCAGCAGCCAAGATCTAGGGGGAAGCACTGAAGCTTTCTTT.

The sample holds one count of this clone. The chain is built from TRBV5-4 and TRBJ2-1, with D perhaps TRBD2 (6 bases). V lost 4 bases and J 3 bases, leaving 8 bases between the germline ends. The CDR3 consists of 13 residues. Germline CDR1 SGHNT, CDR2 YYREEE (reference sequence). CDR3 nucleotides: TGTGCCAGCAGCACGGAGGGCTACAATGAGCAGTTCTTC. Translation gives CASSTEGYNEQFF.

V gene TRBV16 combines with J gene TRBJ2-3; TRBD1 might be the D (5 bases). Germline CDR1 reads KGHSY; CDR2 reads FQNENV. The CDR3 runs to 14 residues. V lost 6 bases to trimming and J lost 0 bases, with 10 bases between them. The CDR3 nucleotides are TGTGCCAGCAGAAACAGGAGAAGCACAGATACGCAGTATTTT. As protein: CASRNRRSTDTQYF.

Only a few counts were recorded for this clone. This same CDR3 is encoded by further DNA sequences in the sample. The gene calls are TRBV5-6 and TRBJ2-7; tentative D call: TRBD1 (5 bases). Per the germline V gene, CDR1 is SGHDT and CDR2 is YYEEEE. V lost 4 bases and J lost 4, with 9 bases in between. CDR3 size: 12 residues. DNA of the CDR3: TGTGCCAGCAGCCTCCAGGGTTACGAGCAGTACTTC. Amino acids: CASSLQGYEQYF.

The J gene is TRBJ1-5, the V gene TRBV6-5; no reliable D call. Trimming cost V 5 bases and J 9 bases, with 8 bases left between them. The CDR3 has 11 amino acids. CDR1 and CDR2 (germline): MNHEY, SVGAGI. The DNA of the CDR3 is TGTGCCAGCAGTACCCCAGGGCCCCAGCATTTT. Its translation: CASSTPGPQHF.

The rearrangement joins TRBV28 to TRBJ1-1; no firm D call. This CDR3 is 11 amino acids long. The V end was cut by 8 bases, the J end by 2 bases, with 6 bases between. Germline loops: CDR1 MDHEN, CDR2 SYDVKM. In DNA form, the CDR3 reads TGTGCCAGCTACATAAACACTGAAGCTTTCTTT. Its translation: CASYINTEAFF.

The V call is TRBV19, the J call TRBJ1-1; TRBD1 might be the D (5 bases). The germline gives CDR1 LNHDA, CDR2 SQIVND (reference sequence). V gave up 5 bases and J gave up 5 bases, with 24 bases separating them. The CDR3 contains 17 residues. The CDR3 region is CASSPPMAAGLWTEAFF. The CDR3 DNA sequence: TGTGCCAGTAGTCCCCCTATGGCGGCAGGGTTGTGGACTGAAGCTTTCTTT.

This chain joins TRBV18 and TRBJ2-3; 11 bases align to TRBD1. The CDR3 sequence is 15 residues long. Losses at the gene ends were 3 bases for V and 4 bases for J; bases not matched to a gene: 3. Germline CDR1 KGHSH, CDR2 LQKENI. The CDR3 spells CASSPSGQGADTQYF. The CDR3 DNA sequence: TGTGCCAGCTCACCTTCGGGACAGGGGGCAGATACGCAGTATTTT.

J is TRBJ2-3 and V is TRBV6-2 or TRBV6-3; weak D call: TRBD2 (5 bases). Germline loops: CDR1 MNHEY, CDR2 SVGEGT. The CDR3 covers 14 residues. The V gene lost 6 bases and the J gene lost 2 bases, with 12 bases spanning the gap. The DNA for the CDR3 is TGTGCCAGCAGCGAAACGGGATCCACAGATACGCAGTATTTT. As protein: CASSETGSTDTQYF.

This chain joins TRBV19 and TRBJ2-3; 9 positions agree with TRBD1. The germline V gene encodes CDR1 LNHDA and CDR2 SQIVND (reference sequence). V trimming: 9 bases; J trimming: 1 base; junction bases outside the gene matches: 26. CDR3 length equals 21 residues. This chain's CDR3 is CASRTGGNMIGLNGGTDTQYF. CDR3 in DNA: TGTGCCAGCCGTACAGGGGGCAATATGATAGGCCTTAACGGTGGCACAGATACGCAGTATTTT.

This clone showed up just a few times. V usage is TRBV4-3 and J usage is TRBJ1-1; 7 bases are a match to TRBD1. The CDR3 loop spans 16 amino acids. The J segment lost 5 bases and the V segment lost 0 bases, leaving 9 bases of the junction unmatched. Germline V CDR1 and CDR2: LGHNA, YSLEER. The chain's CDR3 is CASSQDEEGARTEAFF. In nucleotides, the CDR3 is TGCGCCAGCAGCCAAGATGAGGAGGGGGCGAGGACTGAAGCTTTCTTT.

The CDR3 region has the DNA TGTGCCAGCTGCCGGGAGATCGAGGCCAACGTCCTGACTTTC. Translating it yields CASCREIEANVLTF. V is TRBV6-5 and J is TRBJ2-6; maybe TRBD2 (6 bases). The CDR3 spans 14 residues. Per germline, CDR1 MNHEY and CDR2 SVGAGI. The ends were cut back, 8 bases at V and 6 bases at J, with 14 bases in the middle.

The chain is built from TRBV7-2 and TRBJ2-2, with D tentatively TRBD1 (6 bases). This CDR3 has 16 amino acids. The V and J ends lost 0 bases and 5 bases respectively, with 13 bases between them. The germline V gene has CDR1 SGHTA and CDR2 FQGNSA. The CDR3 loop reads CASSLAMRGRTGELFF. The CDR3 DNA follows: TGTGCCAGCAGCTTAGCGATGAGGGGGAGAACCGGGGAGCTGTTTTTT.

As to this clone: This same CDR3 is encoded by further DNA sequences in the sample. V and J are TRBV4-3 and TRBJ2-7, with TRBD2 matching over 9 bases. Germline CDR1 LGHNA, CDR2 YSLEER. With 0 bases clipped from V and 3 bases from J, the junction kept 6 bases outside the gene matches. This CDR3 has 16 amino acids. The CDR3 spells CASSQDFASGIYEQYF. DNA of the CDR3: TGCGCCAGCAGCCAAGATTTTGCTAGCGGGATCTACGAGCAGTACTTC.